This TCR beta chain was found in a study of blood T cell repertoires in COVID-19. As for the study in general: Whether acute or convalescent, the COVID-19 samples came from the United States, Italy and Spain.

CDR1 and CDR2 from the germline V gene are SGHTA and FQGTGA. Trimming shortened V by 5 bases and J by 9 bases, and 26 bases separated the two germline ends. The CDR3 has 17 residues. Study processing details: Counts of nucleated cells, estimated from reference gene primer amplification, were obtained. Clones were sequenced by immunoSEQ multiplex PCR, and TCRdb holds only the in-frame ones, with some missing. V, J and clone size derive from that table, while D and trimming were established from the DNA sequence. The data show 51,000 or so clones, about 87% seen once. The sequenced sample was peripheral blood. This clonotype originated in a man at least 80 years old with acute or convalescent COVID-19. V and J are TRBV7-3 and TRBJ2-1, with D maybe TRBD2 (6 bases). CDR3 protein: CASSPSVGGNSLGEQFF. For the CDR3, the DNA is TGTGCCAGCAGCCCCTCGGTGGGGGGTAACAGCTTGGGTGAGCAGTTCTTC.